This is a list of T cell receptor beta chains from one sample in a study of CXCR3-negative and CXCR3-positive naive CD8 T cells. For each CDR3 protein, TCRdb gives one entry from its re-call of the 5' RACE reads, without DNA. The table for this sample gives 45,000 to 55,000 distinct CDR3 sequences. The source material was memory CD8+ T cells from blood. The receptors were sampled from a human donor in good health. Some clones in this sample may be carry-over from other donors' samples. Each CDR3 is given with its conserved first and last residue.

j_call	v_call	cdr3_aa
TRBJ2-3	TRBV28	CASSSRTGEADTQYF
TRBJ1-2	TRBV6-5	CASSYDFQGAYGYTF
TRBJ1-1	TRBV6-2/TRBV6-3	CASSYSPGAMNTEAFF
TRBJ2-5	TRBV12-3/TRBV12-4	CASRTGQQETQYF
TRBJ1-3	TRBV29-1	CSVEGWPGNTIYF
TRBJ2-1	TRBV20-1	CSASSSGNSYDEQSF
TRBJ2-1	TRBV12-3/TRBV12-4	CASSLGAAAYNEQFF
TRBJ1-1	TRBV6-6	CASSYLNTNTEAFF
TRBJ2-7	TRBV3-1	CASSQEPLSYEQYF
TRBJ1-1	TRBV2	CASSELEGEAFF
TRBJ1-4	TRBV29-1	CSVGGVNEKLFF
TRBJ2-2	TRBV13	CASSEGAPSTGELFF
TRBJ1-2	TRBV7-2	CASSPSGGLGYGYTF
TRBJ2-6	TRBV4-3	CASSQEGLSGANVLTF
TRBJ2-1	TRBV4-2	CASSPEGGGGYNEQFF
TRBJ2-7	TRBV27	CASSSNFEQYF
TRBJ2-3	TRBV7-2	CASSLAPVDTQYF
TRBJ1-5	TRBV29-1	CSVLDSGDQPQHF
TRBJ2-1	TRBV29-1	CSVGTNYNEQFF
TRBJ1-5	TRBV20-1	CSASGGGGGNQPQHF
TRBJ2-1	TRBV5-6	CASSWTGGASYNEQFF
TRBJ2-1	TRBV28	CASSLTRAGTGLYNEQFF
TRBJ2-3	TRBV27	CASSTPSTDTQYF
TRBJ1-2	TRBV27	CASSERPGGYSNYGYTF
TRBJ1-5	TRBV29-1	CSVRDTNQPQHF
TRBJ2-7	TRBV25-1	CASSPPTPVGEQYF
TRBJ1-1	TRBV14	CASSLYVSTEAFF
TRBJ2-7	TRBV4-1	CASSQGRQGSYEQYF
TRBJ1-1	TRBV29-1	CSVEGREFGAAFF
TRBJ2-5	TRBV29-1	CSVVYTFHGETQYF
TRBJ2-2	TRBV4-3	CASSQGIEGDGAGELFF
TRBJ2-2	TRBV6-4	CASEQGKNSGELFF
TRBJ2-7	TRBV20-1	CSARDLGRTIYEQYF
TRBJ2-2	TRBV27	CASSWGTNTGELFF
TRBJ1-2	TRBV15	CATSLRTGDNYGYTF
TRBJ2-1	TRBV29-1	CSVESQGEQFF
TRBJ2-1	TRBV29-1	CSAPSGSSYNEQFF
TRBJ2-7	TRBV28	CASTPRTGGDEQYF
TRBJ2-3	TRBV12-3/TRBV12-4	CASSSSLPTSGGLTDTQYF
TRBJ2-7	TRBV5-1	CASKRGSTYEQYF
TRBJ2-6	TRBV11-2	CASSLGPIPVSGANVLTF
TRBJ1-1	TRBV20-1	CSALPAREWSAFF
TRBJ2-1	TRBV5-1	CASSFGGTVYYNEQFF
TRBJ2-3	TRBV6-6	CASSLGDSGTDTQYF
TRBJ1-2	TRBV28	CASSLRGTNYGYTF
TRBJ2-1	TRBV21-1	CASSNPGGATTHRPYNEQFF
TRBJ2-7	TRBV4-1	CASSLGTSNSYEQYF
TRBJ2-1	TRBV7-3	CASSPGHNEQFF
TRBJ1-2	TRBV5-4	CASRSDRNYGYTF
TRBJ1-1	TRBV7-6	CASSLDAKNTEAFF
TRBJ2-7	TRBV7-2	CASRSTGTDTYEQYF
TRBJ2-7	TRBV28	CASSQGLGYEQYF
TRBJ2-1	TRBV20-1	CSVASGYNEQFF
TRBJ2-7	TRBV29-1	CSARDSTYEQYF
TRBJ2-1	TRBV14	CASSQGPGLGYNEQFF
TRBJ2-7	TRBV7-9	CASSQGTEIYEQYF
TRBJ2-3	TRBV7-9	CASSLRLAGPTDTQYF